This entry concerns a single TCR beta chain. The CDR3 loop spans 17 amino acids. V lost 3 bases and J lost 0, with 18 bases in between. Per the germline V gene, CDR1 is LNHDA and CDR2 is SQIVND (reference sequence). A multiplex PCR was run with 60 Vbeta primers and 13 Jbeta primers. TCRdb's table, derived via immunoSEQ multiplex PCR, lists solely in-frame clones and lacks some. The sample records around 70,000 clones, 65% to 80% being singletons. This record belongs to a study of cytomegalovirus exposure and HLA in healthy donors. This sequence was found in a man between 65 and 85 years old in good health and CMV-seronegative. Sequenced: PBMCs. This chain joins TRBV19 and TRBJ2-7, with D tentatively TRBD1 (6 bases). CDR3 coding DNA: TGTGCCAGTAGTATGCGTAGGTCAGGGGAGAGCTCCTACGAGCAGTACTTC. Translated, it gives CASSMRRSGESSYEQYF.